The present T cell receptor beta chain was sequenced within a study of cytomegalovirus exposure and HLA in healthy donors. Points from the study as a whole: According to a later analysis, donors in an Asian-associated ancestry cluster reportedly had fewer N-insertions than the roughly 640-donor mean. For most TCR beta V segments, an earlier analysis put the productive rate at about 90% or about 30% of the time.

As concerns this clone: Its antigen is not identified.

The CDR3 spans 14 residues. With V trimmed by 5 bases and J by 3 bases, 3 bases remained unmatched. Germline V CDR1 and CDR2: SGHAT, FQNNGV. PCR involved 60 Vbeta and 13 Jbeta primers. Method: immunoSEQ multiplex PCR; TCRdb's copy keeps in-frame clones and lacks some. The table includes about 130,000 clones, 75% to 80% detected once. The sample taken for sequencing was PBMCs. This sequence was found in a man aged 35-49 years in good health and CMV-seronegative. The rearrangement links TRBV11-2 to TRBJ2-5; 10 positions agree with TRBD1. CDR3 coding DNA: TGTGCCAGCAGCAGACAGGGGGCAGAAGAGACCCAGTACTTC. Its translation: CASSRQGAEETQYF.